Below are 30 T cell receptor beta chains sequenced from a single sample in a study of beta chain features in type 1 diabetes. Since all of the isolated RNA was reverse transcribed, expressed TCRB transcripts were what got sequenced. Only in-frame clones appear in the TCRdb table, and some are missing; sequencing was by immunoSEQ multiplex PCR. The table has 350,000 to 450,000 clones, 11% to 15% seen once. Input material: naive CD4+ T cells from blood. The receptors here all came from a man aged 25-40 years in good health.

The V call is TRBV5-1, the J call TRBJ2-5; a possible D gene is TRBD2 (6 bases). V gave up 6 bases and J gave up 2 bases, with 20 bases separating them. CDR1 SGHRS and CDR2 YFSETQ come from the germline V gene. CDR3 size: 16 residues. CDR3 region: CASTHNPSAPQETQYF. The CDR3, as DNA: TGCGCCAGCACCCATAATCCTAGCGCTCCACAAGAGACCCAGTACTTC.

The chain couples TRBV6-1 to TRBJ2-7; the D gene is possibly TRBD1 (5 bases). V lost 5 bases and J lost 4, with 6 bases in between. CDR1 is MNHNS, CDR2 SASEGT, per germline. The CDR3 is 11 residues long. The CDR3 region has the DNA TGTGCCAGCAGTTACAGGTACGAGCAGTACGTC. This sequence encodes CASSYRYEQYV.

J is TRBJ1-6 and V is TRBV15, with TRBD1 identical over 9 bases. The CDR3 is made up of 15 amino acids. The junction had 3 bases not matched to a gene; V was cut back by 3 bases and J by 6 bases. The germline V gene has CDR1 LNHNV and CDR2 YYDKDF (reference sequence). This CDR3 is CATSRDRGVNSPLHF. Written as DNA, the CDR3 is TGTGCCACCAGCAGGGACAGGGGAGTTAATTCACCCCTCCACTTT.

This clone was picked up a small number of times. The chain carries TRBV6-6 and TRBJ2-7; D gene uncertain. Looked up from germline, CDR1 is MNHNY and CDR2 is SVGAGI (reference sequence). CDR3 length equals 16 residues. V was trimmed by 0 bases and J by 4 bases, leaving 16 bases between them. The CDR3 DNA reads TGTGCCAGCAGTTACTCCGATCCAGCTGTCGGTTACGAGCAGTACTTC. Translating gives CASSYSDPAVGYEQYF.

This clone was observed a handful of times. This chain connects TRBV11-2 to TRBJ2-1, with D perhaps matching TRBD2 (7 bases). CDR1 and CDR2 (germline): SGHAT, FQNNGV. This CDR3 region has 14 residues. V lost 4 bases and J 6 bases, leaving 13 bases between the germline ends. The CDR3 spells CASSSLRGGNEQFF. The CDR3 nucleotides are TGTGCCAGCAGCTCGCTAAGGGGGGGCAATGAGCAGTTCTTC.

This clone was recorded a few times. The V gene is TRBV12-5, the J gene TRBJ2-7, with D perhaps matching TRBD1 (6 bases). With 0 bases removed from V and 2 bases from J, the gap between germline ends came to 14 bases. From germline, CDR1 is LGHNT and CDR2 FRNRAP. The CDR3 covers 16 residues. CDR3 sequence (DNA): TGTGCTAGTGGTTTGGTACGAGGGGACACAACCTACGAGCAGTACTTC. Translation gives CASGLVRGDTTYEQYF. Variable domain in full (rest from reference TRBV12-5 and TRBJ2-7): DARVTQTPRHKVTEMGQEVTMRCQPILGHNTVFWYRQTMMQGLELLAYFRNRAPLDDSGMPKDRFSAEMPDATLATLKIQPSEPRDSAVYFCASGLVRGDTTYEQYFGPGTRLTVT.

In its sample, this clone was seen a few times. The chain joins TRBV2 to TRBJ2-7; D possibly corresponds to TRBD2 (5 bases). The V end lost 5 bases, the J end lost 6 bases, and 8 bases lay between the germline ends. Germline loops: CDR1 SNHLY, CDR2 FYNNEI. The CDR3 is 11 amino acids. For the CDR3, the DNA is TGTGCCAGCAGTCAGGAGGCCGAGCAGTACTTC. Protein product: CASSQEAEQYF.

The rearrangement joins TRBV7-9 to TRBJ2-5; possibly TRBD1 for D (6 bases). The CDR3 has 15 residues. Per germline, CDR1 SEHNR and CDR2 FQNEAQ (reference sequence). Trimming cost V 0 bases and J 4 bases, with 12 bases left between them. The chain's CDR3 is CASSLASRGRETQYF. The CDR3 DNA sequence: TGTGCCAGCAGCTTAGCCAGCAGGGGCCGAGAGACCCAGTACTTC.

This clone showed up just a few times. The chain recombines TRBV30 with TRBJ1-5; D is unclear. This CDR3 comprises 14 residues. The V gene lost 7 bases and the J gene lost 1 base, with 14 bases spanning the gap. The V gene's germline CDR1 is GTSNPN and CDR2 SVGIG (reference sequence). CDR3 in DNA: TGTGCCTTAGGTCGAGGCTTAAGCAATCAGCCCCAGCATTTT. This codes for CALGRGLSNQPQHF.

The rearrangement joins TRBV25-1 to TRBJ2-7; the match to TRBD1 covers 9 bases. With V trimmed by 4 bases and J by 2 bases, 0 bases remained unmatched. CDR3 size: 13 residues. Germline loops: CDR1 MGHDK, CDR2 SYGVNS. The CDR3 nucleotides are TGTGCCAGCAGTGGGACAGGGGCCTACGAGCAGTACTTC. Residues: CASSGTGAYEQYF.

The chain is built from TRBV5-1 and TRBJ2-4; the match to TRBD2 covers 10 bases. Germline V gives CDR1 SGHRS, CDR2 YFSETQ. The CDR3 is 17 residues long. V lost 3 bases and J lost 8; bases outside the gene matches: 14. The DNA for the CDR3 is TGCGCCAGCAGCTCGCAGATGGCCCTAGCGGGGGCTGACATTCAGTACTTC. This translates into CASSSQMALAGADIQYF.

This chain links TRBV19 with TRBJ2-1; TRBD2 agrees at 8 bases. The CDR3 spans 14 residues. Trimming removed 8 bases from V and 3 bases from J; junction bases left unmatched: 6. Per germline, CDR1 LNHDA and CDR2 SQIVND (reference sequence). The CDR3 protein is CASLPAGVYNEQFF. CDR3 bases: TGTGCCAGTCTACCAGCGGGAGTCTACAATGAGCAGTTCTTC.

Notes on this clone: The sample contains more than one DNA sequence encoding this CDR3. V usage is TRBV30 and J usage is TRBJ1-2; TRBD1 matches 7 bases. Per the germline V gene, CDR1 is GTSNPN and CDR2 is SVGIG (reference sequence). CDR3 length: 13 amino acids. Trimming at V came to 3 bases and at J to 8 bases, leaving 9 bases not matched to a gene. The CDR3 DNA is TGTGCCTGGAGCCGTGATAGGGGGCGCGGCTACACCTTC. Translated, it gives CAWSRDRGRGYTF.

The chain has TRBV7-9 and TRBJ2-3; D not certain. Germline V gene sequence: CDR1 SEHNR, CDR2 FQNEAQ (reference sequence). V was shortened by 3 bases and J by 10 bases, with 8 bases between the two germline ends. The CDR3 extends over 11 amino acids. CDR3 sequence: CASSFAKAQYF. For the CDR3, the DNA is TGTGCCAGCAGCTTTGCAAAAGCGCAGTATTTT.

This clone has just a few counts. CDR3 residues: CASSPRTSSETQYF. CDR3 nucleotide sequence: TGTGCCAGCAGCCCTCGGACTAGTTCCGAGACCCAGTACTTC. This chain links TRBV9 with TRBJ2-5; 7 bases fit TRBD2. Germline loops: CDR1 SGDLS, CDR2 YYNGEE. V trimming: 4 bases; J trimming: 5 bases; junction bases outside the gene matches: 8. The CDR3 is 14 amino acids.

The chain recombines TRBV7-2 with TRBJ2-7; D call uncertain. This CDR3 spans 13 amino acids. Germline V gives CDR1 SGHTA, CDR2 FQGNSA. V was trimmed by 1 base and J by 3 bases, leaving 7 bases between them. The DNA of the CDR3 is TGTGCCAGCAGCTTAGAAGGGAACTACGAGCAGTACTTC. The encoded protein is CASSLEGNYEQYF.

The V gene is TRBV4-2, the J gene TRBJ2-5; 8 bases agree with TRBD2. The CDR3 is made up of 16 amino acids. In germline, CDR1 is LGHNA, CDR2 YNFKEQ. V lost 0 bases, J lost 5 bases, and 8 bases stayed unmatched. CDR3 DNA: TGTGCCAGCAGCCAAGATAGCAGCGGGAGTGGGGAGACCCAGTACTTC. It encodes CASSQDSSGSGETQYF.

This clone was seen a few times. The V call is TRBV7-2, the J call TRBJ2-7; possibly TRBD1 for D (5 bases). CDR3 length equals 15 residues. Germline V lookup: CDR1 SGHTA, CDR2 FQGNSA. Trimming removed 1 base from V and 0 bases from J, with 10 bases in between. CDR3 nucleotides: TGTGCCAGCAGCTTAGATCCAGGGCTCTCCTACGAGCAGTACTTC. This gives the protein CASSLDPGLSYEQYF.

The chain links TRBV29-1 to TRBJ1-1, with no clear D. From germline, CDR1 is SQVTM and CDR2 ANQGSEA. The CDR3 is made up of 11 amino acids. The ends were cut back, 4 bases at V and 3 bases at J, with 6 bases in the middle. The CDR3 here is CSVGTDTEAFF. The CDR3 DNA reads TGCAGCGTTGGGACGGACACTGAAGCTTTCTTT.

This clone was detected a few times. The chain has TRBV7-9 and TRBJ2-1; 14 bases agree with TRBD2. Germline CDR1 SEHNR, CDR2 FQNEAQ (reference sequence). J was trimmed by 7 bases and V by 6 bases; bases with no gene match: 5. The CDR3 loop spans 15 amino acids. DNA for the CDR3: TGTGCCAGCAGACGACTAGCGGGAGGGCGGAATGAGCAGTTCTTC. It codes for CASRRLAGGRNEQFF.

The V and J genes are TRBV29-1 and TRBJ2-1; D might be TRBD2 (5 bases). Germline V CDR1 and CDR2: SQVTM, ANQGSEA. The CDR3 spans 14 residues. V lost 8 bases and J 3 bases, leaving 17 bases between the germline ends. This CDR3 reads CSLSREGRYNEQFF. CDR3 nucleotides: TGCAGCCTCTCGAGGGAAGGCCGCTACAATGAGCAGTTCTTC.

J is TRBJ2-1 and V is TRBV5-4, with 7 bases identical to TRBD2. The CDR3 totals 17 residues. The J segment lost 0 bases and the V segment lost 4 bases, leaving 10 bases of the junction unmatched. Looked up from germline, CDR1 is SGHNT and CDR2 is YYREEE (reference sequence). The CDR3, as DNA: TGTGCCAGCAGCCCGGGGGGATCTGATAGCTCCTACAATGAGCAGTTCTTC. Its translation is CASSPGGSDSSYNEQFF.

This clone came up a few times. This rearrangement joins TRBV11-2 to TRBJ2-7, with D perhaps TRBD1 (6 bases). Germline values: CDR1 SGHAT, CDR2 FQNNGV. The CDR3 is made up of 17 amino acids. V was clipped by 1 base and J by 2 bases, with 18 bases between them. CDR3 in amino acids: CASSLGTWTAVTYEQYF. The CDR3 coding sequence is TGTGCCAGCAGCTTAGGTACCTGGACAGCAGTAACCTACGAGCAGTACTTC.

In this sample, this clone turned up a few times. Relative to the germline gene, one junction end is altered; a read error may explain this. This sequence joins TRBV14 and TRBJ2-5; 8 bases map to TRBD1. The V gene's germline CDR1 is SGHDN and CDR2 FVKESK. CDR3 length: 15 amino acids. The CDR3 region has the DNA TGTGCCAGCAGTCAAGACAGGGGAGGAGGAGAGACCCAGTACTTC. Protein sequence: CASSQDRGGGETQYF.

V is TRBV7-2 and J is TRBJ2-1, with 8 bases fitting TRBD2. CDR1 SGHTA and CDR2 FQGNSA come from the germline V gene. Trimming removed 0 bases from V and 4 bases from J; junction bases left unmatched: 8. The CDR3 consists of 17 residues. CDR3 protein: CASSLARGGGIYNEQFF. CDR3 in DNA: TGTGCCAGCAGCTTAGCGCGCGGCGGGGGGATATACAATGAGCAGTTCTTC. Filled out from reference TRBV7-2 and TRBJ2-1, the complete variable domain reads GAGVSQSPSNKVTEKGKDVELRCDPISGHTALYWYRQSLGQGLEFLIYFQGNSAPDKSGLPSDRFSAERTGGSVSTLTIQRTQQEDSAVYLCASSLARGGGIYNEQFFGPGTRLTVL.

V gene TRBV5-4 combines with J gene TRBJ2-7; D perhaps matches TRBD2 (5 bases). Germline CDR1 SGHNT, CDR2 YYREEE (reference sequence). This CDR3 comprises 14 residues. The germline V and J ends were trimmed by 2 bases and 6 bases, with 15 bases remaining between them. DNA for the CDR3: TGTGCCAGCAGCTTTTCCTTCTCGGGAAGCGAGCAGTACTTC. Residues: CASSFSFSGSEQYF.

V is TRBV15 and J is TRBJ2-1, with 10 bases matching TRBD1. Per germline, CDR1 LNHNV and CDR2 YYDKDF (reference sequence). The CDR3 extends over 14 amino acids. Trimming took 4 bases from V and 7 from J; bases not matched to a gene: 4. The CDR3: CATSIDRGLNEQFF. The DNA for the CDR3 is TGTGCCACCAGCATTGACAGGGGGCTTAATGAGCAGTTCTTC. The full variable domain, with the rest looked up from reference TRBV15 and TRBJ2-1, is DAMVIQNPRYQVTQFGKPVTLSCSQTLNHNVMYWYQQKSSQAPKLLFHYYDKDFNNEADTPDNFQSRRPNTSFCFLDIRSPGLGDTAMYLCATSIDRGLNEQFFGPGTRLTVL.

The V gene is TRBV7-9, the J gene TRBJ2-4, with D perhaps assigned TRBD1 or TRBD2 (5 bases each). The CDR3 runs to 16 residues. The ends were cut back, 7 bases at V and 3 bases at J, with 19 bases in the middle. Looked up from germline, CDR1 is SEHNR and CDR2 is FQNEAQ (reference sequence). For the CDR3, the DNA is TGTGCCAGCACTCTTTGGGGGATGAAGGGCAAAAACATTCAGTACTTC. It specifies CASTLWGMKGKNIQYF.

In its sample, this clone was seen a few times. V and J are TRBV25-1 and TRBJ2-2, with D unresolved. CDR1 MGHDK and CDR2 SYGVNS come from the germline V gene. The CDR3 contains 16 residues. Trimming cost V 3 bases and J 1 base, with 12 bases left between them. This chain's CDR3 is CASSDPLGRNTGELFF. In DNA, the CDR3 is TGTGCCAGCAGTGATCCCCTGGGCCGGAACACCGGGGAGCTGTTTTTT.

The V and J genes are TRBV2 and TRBJ2-1; 11 positions match TRBD2. The trim removed 5 bases at V and 7 bases at J, leaving 7 bases unmatched. Looked up from germline, CDR1 is SNHLY and CDR2 is FYNNEI. CDR3 size: 15 residues. The CDR3 sequence: CASSSLAGGPNEQFF. In DNA form, the CDR3 reads TGTGCCAGCAGTTCATTAGCGGGAGGGCCAAATGAGCAGTTCTTC.